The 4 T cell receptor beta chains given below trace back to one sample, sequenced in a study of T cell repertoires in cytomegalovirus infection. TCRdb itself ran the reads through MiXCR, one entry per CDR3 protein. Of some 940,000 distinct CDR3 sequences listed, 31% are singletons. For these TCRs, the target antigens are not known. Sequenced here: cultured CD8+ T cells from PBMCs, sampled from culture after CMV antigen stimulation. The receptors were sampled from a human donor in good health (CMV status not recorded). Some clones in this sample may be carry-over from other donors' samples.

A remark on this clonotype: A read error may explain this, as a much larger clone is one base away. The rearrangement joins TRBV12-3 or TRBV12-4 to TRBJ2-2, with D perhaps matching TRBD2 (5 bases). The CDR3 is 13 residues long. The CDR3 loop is CTSSFGGSGELFF. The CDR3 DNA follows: TGTACCAGCAGTTTTGGAGGATCCGGGGAGCTGTTTTTT.

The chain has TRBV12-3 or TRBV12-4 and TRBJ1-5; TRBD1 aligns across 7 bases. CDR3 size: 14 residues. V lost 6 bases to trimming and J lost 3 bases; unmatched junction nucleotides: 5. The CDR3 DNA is TGTGCCAGCAGCGTGGACAGGTTCAATCAGCCCCAGCATTTT. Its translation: CASSVDRFNQPQHF.

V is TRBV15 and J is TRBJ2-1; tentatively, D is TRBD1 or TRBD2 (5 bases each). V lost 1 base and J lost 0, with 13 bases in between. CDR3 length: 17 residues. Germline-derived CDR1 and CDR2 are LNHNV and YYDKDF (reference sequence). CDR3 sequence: CATSRVGVIRSYNEQFF. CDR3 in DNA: TGTGCCACCAGCAGAGTGGGGGTGATACGCTCCTACAATGAGCAGTTCTTC. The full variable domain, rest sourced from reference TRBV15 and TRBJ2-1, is DAMVIQNPRYQVTQFGKPVTLSCSQTLNHNVMYWYQQKSSQAPKLLFHYYDKDFNNEADTPDNFQSRRPNTSFCFLDIRSPGLGDTAMYLCATSRVGVIRSYNEQFFGPGTRLTVL.

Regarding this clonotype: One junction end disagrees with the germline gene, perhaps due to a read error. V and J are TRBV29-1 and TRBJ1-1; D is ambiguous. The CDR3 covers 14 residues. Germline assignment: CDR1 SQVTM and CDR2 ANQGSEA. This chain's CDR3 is CSIDTAGINTEAFF. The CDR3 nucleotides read TGCAGCATTGACACAGCGGGGATAAACACTGAAGCTTTCTTT.